The 9 T cell receptor beta chains listed next were all sequenced from one sample in a study of T cell responses to AZD1222 COVID-19 vaccine. Libraries were prepared by immunoSEQ multiplex PCR; TCRdb keeps only in-frame clonotypes and omits some of them. The sample carries more than 140,000 clones, 90% to 95% recorded once. The specimen comprised peripheral blood, sampled on day 0 of AZD1222 vaccination. The receptors stem from an adult in good health.

The chain links TRBV12-5 to TRBJ2-2; 10 bases are shared with TRBD2. V lost 4 bases, J lost 5 bases, and 7 bases stayed unmatched. Germline CDR1 and CDR2: LGHNT and FRNRAP. This CDR3 has 16 amino acids. The chain's CDR3 is CASGSGLAGATGELFF. The CDR3, as DNA: TGTGCTAGTGGTTCGGGGCTAGCGGGAGCAACCGGGGAGCTGTTTTTT. Complete variable domain (other parts from reference TRBV12-5 and TRBJ2-2): DARVTQTPRHKVTEMGQEVTMRCQPILGHNTVFWYRQTMMQGLELLAYFRNRAPLDDSGMPKDRFSAEMPDATLATLKIQPSEPRDSAVYFCASGSGLAGATGELFFGEGSRLTVL.

The chain couples TRBV6-5 to TRBJ1-2; a weak D match, TRBD1 (5 bases). In germline, CDR1 is MNHEY, CDR2 SVGAGI. The CDR3 spans 13 residues. V dropped 6 bases and J dropped 7 bases, with 15 bases sitting between them. The chain's CDR3 is CASSYDSGGGYTF. CDR3 in DNA: TGTGCCAGCAGCTACGACAGCGGAGGTGGCTACACCTTC.

The rearrangement joins TRBV21-1 to TRBJ2-7; TRBD1 is the table's D call, not checked against the DNA. TRBV21-1 is classified as a pseudogene. This CDR3 has 14 amino acids. CDR3 DNA sequence: TGTGCCAGCTCCGGGACAGATATACCCTACGAGCAGTACTTC. It is translated as CASSGTDIPYEQYF.

The CDR3 DNA follows: TGCGCCAGCAGTCCCAACTCTGGGACGACGTCAAACACTGAAGCTTTCTTT. Translating it yields CASSPNSGTTSNTEAFF. The chain recombines TRBV4-3 with TRBJ1-1; perhaps TRBD1 as D (5 bases). This CDR3 contains 17 residues. Trimming shortened V by 6 bases and J by 2 bases, and 22 bases separated the two germline ends. CDR1 and CDR2 (germline): LGHNA, YSLEER.

The V gene is TRBV5-4, the J gene TRBJ1-3; D gene uncertain. The germline CDR1 and CDR2 sequences are SGHNT and YYREEE (reference sequence). CDR3 length: 15 amino acids. V lost 5 bases, J lost 3 bases, and 15 bases lay in between. CDR3 DNA sequence: TGTGCCAGCAGGCCGAGCCCGGACGGTGGAAACACCATATATTTT. Amino acids: CASRPSPDGGNTIYF.

J is TRBJ2-5 and V is TRBV24-1, with 8 bases that match TRBD1. The CDR3 is 15 residues long. V shed 3 bases, J shed 3 bases, and the junction held 5 bases outside the gene matches. The germline CDR1 and CDR2 sequences are KGHDR and SFDVKD. The DNA for the CDR3 is TGTGCCACCAGTGATCTGGGACAGGAGAAAGAGACCCAGTACTTC. This gives the protein CATSDLGQEKETQYF.

The rearrangement links TRBV5-6 to TRBJ1-4; perhaps TRBD1 as D (5 bases). There are 15 residues in the CDR3. V lost 4 bases to trimming and J lost 3 bases, with 13 bases between them. Germline CDR1 reads SGHDT; CDR2 reads YYEEEE. Here the CDR3 reads CASSLPGVPNEKLFF. CDR3 DNA sequence: TGTGCCAGCAGCCTTCCGGGGGTCCCTAATGAAAAACTGTTTTTT.

In its sample, this clone was seen a few times. The chain carries TRBV6-5 and TRBJ2-5, with D possibly called TRBD1 or TRBD2 (6 bases each). Germline CDR1 is MNHEY and CDR2 is SVGAGI. This CDR3 comprises 15 residues. V lost 1 base and J lost 5, with 14 bases in between. The chain's CDR3 is CASSYWGAGLETQYF. In DNA, the CDR3 is TGTGCCAGCAGTTACTGGGGGGCAGGGCTGGAGACCCAGTACTTC.

The chain couples TRBV2 to TRBJ2-4; 11 bases match TRBD2. The V gene's germline CDR1 is SNHLY and CDR2 FYNNEI. The CDR3 runs 15 residues. V lost 6 bases and J lost 0; bases outside the gene matches: 1. CDR3 loop: CASSGTSGAKNIQYF. CDR3 nucleotides: TGTGCCAGCAGCGGGACTAGCGGAGCCAAAAACATTCAGTACTTC. Filled out from reference TRBV2 and TRBJ2-4, the complete variable domain reads EPEVTQTPSHQVTQMGQEVILRCVPISNHLYFYWYRQILGQKVEFLVSFYNNEISEKSEIFDDQFSVERPDGSNFTLKIRSTKLEDSAMYFCASSGTSGAKNIQYFGAGTRLSVL.